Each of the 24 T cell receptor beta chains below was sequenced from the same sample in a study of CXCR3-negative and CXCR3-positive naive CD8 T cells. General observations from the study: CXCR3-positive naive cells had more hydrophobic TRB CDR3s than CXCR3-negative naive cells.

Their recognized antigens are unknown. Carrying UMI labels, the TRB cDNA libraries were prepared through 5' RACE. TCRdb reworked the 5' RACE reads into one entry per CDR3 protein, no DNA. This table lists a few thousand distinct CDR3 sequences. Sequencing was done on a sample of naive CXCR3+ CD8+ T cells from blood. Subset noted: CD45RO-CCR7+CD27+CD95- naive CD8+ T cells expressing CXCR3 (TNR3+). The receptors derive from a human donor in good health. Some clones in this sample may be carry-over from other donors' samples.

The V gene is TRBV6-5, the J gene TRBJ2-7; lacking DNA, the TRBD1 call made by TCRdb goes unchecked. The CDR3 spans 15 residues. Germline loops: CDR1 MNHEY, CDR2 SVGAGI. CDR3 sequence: CASSLVGTGGYEQYF.

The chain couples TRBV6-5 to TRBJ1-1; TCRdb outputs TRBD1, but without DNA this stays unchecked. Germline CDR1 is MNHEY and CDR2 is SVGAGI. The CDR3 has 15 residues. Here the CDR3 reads CASSYSGQGNTEAFF.

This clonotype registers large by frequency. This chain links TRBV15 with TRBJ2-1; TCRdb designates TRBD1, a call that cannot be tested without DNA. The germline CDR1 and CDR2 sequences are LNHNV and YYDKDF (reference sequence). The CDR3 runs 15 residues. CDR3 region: CATSRFGQGNNEQFF.

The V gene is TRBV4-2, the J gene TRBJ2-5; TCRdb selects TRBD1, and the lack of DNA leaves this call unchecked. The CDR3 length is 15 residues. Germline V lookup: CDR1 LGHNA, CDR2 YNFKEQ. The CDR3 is CASSRQNREQETQYF.

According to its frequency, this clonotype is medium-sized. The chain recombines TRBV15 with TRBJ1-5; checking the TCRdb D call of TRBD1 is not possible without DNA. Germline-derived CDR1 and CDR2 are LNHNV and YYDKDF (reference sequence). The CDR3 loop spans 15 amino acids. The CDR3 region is CATSSQTGGRQPQHF.

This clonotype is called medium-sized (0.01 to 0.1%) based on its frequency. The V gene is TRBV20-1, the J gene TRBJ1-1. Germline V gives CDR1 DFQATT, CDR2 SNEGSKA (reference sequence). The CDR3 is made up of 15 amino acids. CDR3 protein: CSASRIREVDTEAFF.

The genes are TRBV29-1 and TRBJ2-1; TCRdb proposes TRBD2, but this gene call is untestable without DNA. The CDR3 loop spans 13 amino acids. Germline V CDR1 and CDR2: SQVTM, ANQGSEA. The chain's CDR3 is CSVELAGYHEQFF.

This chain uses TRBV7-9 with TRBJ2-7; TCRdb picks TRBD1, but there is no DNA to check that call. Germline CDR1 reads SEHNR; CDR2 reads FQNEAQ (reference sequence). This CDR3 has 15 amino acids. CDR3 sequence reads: CASSLPRDSRYEQYF. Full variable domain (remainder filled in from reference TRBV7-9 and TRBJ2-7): DTGVSQNPRHKITKRGQNVTFRCDPISEHNRLYWYRQTLGQGPEFLTYFQNEAQLEKSRLLSDRFSAERPKGSFSTLEIQRTEQGDSAMYLCASSLPRDSRYEQYFGPGTRLTVT.

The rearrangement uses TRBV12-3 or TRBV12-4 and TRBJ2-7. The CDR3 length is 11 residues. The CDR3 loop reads CASSLDDEQYF.

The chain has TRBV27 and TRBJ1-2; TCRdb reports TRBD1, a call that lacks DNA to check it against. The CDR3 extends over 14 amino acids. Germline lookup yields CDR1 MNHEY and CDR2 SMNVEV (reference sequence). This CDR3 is CASSPTRGMGGYTF.

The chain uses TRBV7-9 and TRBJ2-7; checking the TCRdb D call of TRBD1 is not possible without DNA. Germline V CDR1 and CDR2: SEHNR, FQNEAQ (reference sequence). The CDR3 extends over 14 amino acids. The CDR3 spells CASSTRDNPYEQYF.

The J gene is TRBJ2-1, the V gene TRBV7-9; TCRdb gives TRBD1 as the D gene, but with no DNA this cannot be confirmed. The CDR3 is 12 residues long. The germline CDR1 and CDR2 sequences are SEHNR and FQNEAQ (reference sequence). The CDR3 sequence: CASSLTGHEQFF.

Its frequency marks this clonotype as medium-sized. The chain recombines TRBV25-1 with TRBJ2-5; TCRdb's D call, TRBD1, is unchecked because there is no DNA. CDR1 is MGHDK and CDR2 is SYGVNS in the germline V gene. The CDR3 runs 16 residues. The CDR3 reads CASSEFGQGWQETQYF.

The CDR3 reads CASSMGGTLNNEQFF. The chain links TRBV19 to TRBJ2-1; absent DNA, TCRdb's TRBD2 call cannot be checked. Looked up from germline, CDR1 is LNHDA and CDR2 is SQIVND (reference sequence). The length of the CDR3 is 15 residues.

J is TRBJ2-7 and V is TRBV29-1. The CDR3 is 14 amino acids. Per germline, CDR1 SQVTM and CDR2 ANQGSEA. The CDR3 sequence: CSVADKTYSYEQYF.

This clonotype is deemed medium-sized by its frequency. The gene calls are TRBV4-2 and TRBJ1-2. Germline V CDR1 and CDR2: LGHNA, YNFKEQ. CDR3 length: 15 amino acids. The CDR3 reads CASSQEFEGNYGYTF.

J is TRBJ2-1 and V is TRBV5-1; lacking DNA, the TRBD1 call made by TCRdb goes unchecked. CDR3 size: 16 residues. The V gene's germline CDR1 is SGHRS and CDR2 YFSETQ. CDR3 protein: CASSLAPRGPVNEQFF.

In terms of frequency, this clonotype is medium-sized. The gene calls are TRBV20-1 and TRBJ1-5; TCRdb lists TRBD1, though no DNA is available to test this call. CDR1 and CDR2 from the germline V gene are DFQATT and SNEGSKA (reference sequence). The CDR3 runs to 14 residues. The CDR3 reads CSAREDREAQPQHF.

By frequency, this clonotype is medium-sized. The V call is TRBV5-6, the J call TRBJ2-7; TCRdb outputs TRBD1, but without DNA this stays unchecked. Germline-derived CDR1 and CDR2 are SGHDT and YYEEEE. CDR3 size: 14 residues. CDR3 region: CASSSGDSPYEQYF. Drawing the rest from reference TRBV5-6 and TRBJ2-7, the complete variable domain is DAGVTQSPTHLIKTRGQQVTLRCSPKSGHDTVSWYQQALGQGPQFIFQYYEEEERQRGNFPDRFSGHQFPNYSSELNVNALLLGDSALYLCASSSGDSPYEQYFGPGTRLTVT.

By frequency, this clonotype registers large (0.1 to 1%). The CDR3 sequence is CASSQARGLNTEAFF. V and J are TRBV4-3 and TRBJ1-1; there is no DNA to check the TCRdb D call of TRBD1. The CDR3 is 15 amino acids. Germline loops: CDR1 LGHNA, CDR2 YSLEER.

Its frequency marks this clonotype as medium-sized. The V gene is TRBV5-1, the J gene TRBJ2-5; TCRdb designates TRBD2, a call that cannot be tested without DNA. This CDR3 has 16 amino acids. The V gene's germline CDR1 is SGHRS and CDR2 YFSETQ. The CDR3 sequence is CASSLDGLAGVETQYF.

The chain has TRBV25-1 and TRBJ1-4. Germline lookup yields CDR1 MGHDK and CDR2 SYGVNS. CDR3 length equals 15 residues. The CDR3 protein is CASSEWVDVDEKLFF.

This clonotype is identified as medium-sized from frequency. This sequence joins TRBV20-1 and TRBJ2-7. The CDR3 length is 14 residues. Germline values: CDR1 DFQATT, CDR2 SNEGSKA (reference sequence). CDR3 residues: CSARDLLAGNEQYF.

The CDR3 sequence: CASSKGVLEETYEQYF. The V gene is TRBV21-1, the J gene TRBJ2-7. TRBV21-1 is labeled a pseudogene. CDR3 length equals 16 residues.